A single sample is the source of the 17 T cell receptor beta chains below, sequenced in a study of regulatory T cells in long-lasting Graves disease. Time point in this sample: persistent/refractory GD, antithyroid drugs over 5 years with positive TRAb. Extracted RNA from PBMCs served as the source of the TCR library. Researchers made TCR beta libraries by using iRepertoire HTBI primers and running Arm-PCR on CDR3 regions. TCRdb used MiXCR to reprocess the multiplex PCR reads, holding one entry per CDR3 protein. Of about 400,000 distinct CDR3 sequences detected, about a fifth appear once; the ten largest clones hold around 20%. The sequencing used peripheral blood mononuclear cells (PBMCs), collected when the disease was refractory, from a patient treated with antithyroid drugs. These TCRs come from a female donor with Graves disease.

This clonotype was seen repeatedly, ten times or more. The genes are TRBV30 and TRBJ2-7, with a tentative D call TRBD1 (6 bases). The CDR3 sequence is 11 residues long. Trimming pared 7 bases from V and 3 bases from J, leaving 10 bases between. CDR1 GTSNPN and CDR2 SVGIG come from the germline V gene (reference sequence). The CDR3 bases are TGTGCCTTAAGGACAGTCTACGAGCAGTACTTC. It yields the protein CALRTVYEQYF.

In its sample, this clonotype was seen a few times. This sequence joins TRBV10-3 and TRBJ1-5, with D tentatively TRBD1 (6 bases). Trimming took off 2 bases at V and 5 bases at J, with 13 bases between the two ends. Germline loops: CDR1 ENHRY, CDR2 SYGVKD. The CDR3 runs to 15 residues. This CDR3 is CAISEIPGGHQPQHF. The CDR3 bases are TGTGCCATCAGTGAGATACCGGGGGGCCATCAGCCCCAGCATTTT.

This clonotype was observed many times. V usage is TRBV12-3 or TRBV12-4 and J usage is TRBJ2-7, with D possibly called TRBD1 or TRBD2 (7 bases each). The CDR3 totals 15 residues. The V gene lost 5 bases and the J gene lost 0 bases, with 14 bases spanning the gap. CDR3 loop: CASSTQGGSSYEQYF. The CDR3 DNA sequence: TGTGCCAGCAGTACCCAGGGGGGGAGCTCCTACGAGCAGTACTTC.

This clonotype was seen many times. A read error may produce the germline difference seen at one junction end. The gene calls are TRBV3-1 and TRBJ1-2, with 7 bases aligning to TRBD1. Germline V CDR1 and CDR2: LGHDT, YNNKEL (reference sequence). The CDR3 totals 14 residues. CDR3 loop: CASSQTGTGYGYTF. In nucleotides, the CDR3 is TGCGCCAGCAGCCAGACAGGGACGGGTTATGGCTACACCTTC.

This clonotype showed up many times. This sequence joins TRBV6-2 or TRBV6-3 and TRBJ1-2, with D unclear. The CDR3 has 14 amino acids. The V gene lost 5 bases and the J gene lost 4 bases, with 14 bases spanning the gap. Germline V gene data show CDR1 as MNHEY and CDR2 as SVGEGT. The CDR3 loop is CASSRTGVLYGYTF. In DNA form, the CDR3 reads TGTGCCAGCAGTCGAACCGGGGTCCTCTATGGCTACACCTTC.

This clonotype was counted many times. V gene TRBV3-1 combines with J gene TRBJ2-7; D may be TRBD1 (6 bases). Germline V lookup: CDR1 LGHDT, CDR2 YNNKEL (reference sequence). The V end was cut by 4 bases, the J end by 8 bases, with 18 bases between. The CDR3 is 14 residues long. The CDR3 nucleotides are TGTGCCAGCAGCCCGGGACATACCCTCATCCAGCAGTACTTC. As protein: CASSPGHTLIQQYF.

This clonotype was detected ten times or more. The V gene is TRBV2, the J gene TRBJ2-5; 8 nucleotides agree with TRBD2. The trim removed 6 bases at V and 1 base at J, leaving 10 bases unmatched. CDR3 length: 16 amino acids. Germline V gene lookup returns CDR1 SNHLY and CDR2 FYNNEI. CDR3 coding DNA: TGTGCCAGCAGCGTCTCACTAGCGGATATCCAAGAGACCCAGTACTTC. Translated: CASSVSLADIQETQYF. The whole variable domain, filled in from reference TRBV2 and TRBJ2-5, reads EPEVTQTPSHQVTQMGQEVILRCVPISNHLYFYWYRQILGQKVEFLVSFYNNEISEKSEIFDDQFSVERPDGSNFTLKIRSTKLEDSAMYFCASSVSLADIQETQYFGPGTRLLVL.

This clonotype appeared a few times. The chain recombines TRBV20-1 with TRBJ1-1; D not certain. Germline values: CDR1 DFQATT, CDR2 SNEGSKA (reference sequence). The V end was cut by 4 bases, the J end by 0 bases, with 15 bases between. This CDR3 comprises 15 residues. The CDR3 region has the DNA TGCAGTGCTAAACCTGGGGAGGGCATGAACACTGAAGCTTTCTTT. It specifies CSAKPGEGMNTEAFF.

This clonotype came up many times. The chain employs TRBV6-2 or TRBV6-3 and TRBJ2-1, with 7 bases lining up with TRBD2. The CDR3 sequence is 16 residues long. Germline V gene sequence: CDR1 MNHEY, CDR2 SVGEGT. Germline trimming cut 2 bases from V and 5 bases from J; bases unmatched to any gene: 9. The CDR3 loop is CASSYVGLAVHNEQFF. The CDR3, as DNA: TGTGCCAGCAGTTACGTCGGGCTAGCGGTTCACAATGAGCAGTTCTTC.

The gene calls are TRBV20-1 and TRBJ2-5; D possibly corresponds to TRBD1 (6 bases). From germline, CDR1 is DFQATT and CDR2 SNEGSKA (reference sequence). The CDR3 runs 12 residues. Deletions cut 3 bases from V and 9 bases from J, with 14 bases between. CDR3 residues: CSASPERGSQYF. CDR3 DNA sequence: TGCAGTGCTAGCCCGGAGAGGGGGTCCCAGTACTTC.

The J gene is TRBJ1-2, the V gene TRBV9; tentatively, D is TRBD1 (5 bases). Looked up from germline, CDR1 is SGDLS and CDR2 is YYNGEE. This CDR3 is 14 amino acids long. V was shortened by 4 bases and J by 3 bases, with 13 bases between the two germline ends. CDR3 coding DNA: TGTGCCAGCAGCCCGACTCCGACAGACTATGGCTACACCTTC. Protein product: CASSPTPTDYGYTF.

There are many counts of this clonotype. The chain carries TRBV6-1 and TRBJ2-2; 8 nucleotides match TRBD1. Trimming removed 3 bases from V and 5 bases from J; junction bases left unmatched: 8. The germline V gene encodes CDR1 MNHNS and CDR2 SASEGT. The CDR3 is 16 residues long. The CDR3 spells CASSDSPGQVTGELFF. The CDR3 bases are TGTGCCAGCAGTGACTCACCGGGACAGGTGACCGGGGAGCTGTTTTTT.

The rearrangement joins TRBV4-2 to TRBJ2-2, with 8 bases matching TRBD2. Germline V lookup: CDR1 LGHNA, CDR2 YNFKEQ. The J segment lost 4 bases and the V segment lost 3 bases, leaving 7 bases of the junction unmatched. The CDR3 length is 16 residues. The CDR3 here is CASSQAGGIGTGELFF. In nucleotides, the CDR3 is TGTGCCAGCAGCCAGGCGGGGGGCATTGGCACCGGGGAGCTGTTTTTT.

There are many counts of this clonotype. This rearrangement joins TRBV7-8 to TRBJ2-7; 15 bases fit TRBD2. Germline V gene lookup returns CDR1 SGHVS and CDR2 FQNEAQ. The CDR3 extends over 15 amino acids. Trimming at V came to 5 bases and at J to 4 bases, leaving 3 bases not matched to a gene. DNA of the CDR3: TGTGCCAGCAGCCCGGGACTAGCGGGAGGATACGAGCAGTACTTC. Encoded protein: CASSPGLAGGYEQYF.

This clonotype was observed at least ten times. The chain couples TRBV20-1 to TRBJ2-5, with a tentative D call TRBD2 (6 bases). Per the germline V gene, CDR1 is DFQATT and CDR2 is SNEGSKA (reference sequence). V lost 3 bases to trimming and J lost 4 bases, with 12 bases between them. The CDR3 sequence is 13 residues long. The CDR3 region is CSARPTGVETQYF. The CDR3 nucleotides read TGCAGTGCTAGGCCCACGGGAGTAGAGACCCAGTACTTC.

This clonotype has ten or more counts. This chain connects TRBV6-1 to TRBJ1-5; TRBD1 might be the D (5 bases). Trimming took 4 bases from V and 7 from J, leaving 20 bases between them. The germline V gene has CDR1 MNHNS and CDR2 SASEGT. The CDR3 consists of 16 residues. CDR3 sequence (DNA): TGTGCCAGCAGTGGACCCGGGTCCCCTGGGGGACAGCCCCAGCATTTT. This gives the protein CASSGPGSPGGQPQHF.

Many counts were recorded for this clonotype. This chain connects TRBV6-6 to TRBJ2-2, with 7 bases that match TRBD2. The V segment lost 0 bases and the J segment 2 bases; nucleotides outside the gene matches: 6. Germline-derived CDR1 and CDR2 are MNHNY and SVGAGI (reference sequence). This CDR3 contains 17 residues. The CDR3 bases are TGTGCCAGCAGTTACTCGCAACGGGACTATAACACCGGGGAGCTGTTTTTT. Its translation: CASSYSQRDYNTGELFF.